These 9 T cell receptor beta chains share one sample of origin, sequenced in a study of cytomegalovirus exposure and HLA in healthy donors. Only in-frame clones appear in the TCRdb table, and some are missing; sequencing was by immunoSEQ multiplex PCR. The table includes approximately 170,000 clones, around 85% detected once. The specimen sequenced was PBMCs. All receptors come from a man aged 18 to 35 in good health and CMV-seropositive.

This chain joins TRBV27 and TRBJ2-1; 8 positions match TRBD2. Trimming removed 7 bases from V and 3 bases from J; junction bases left unmatched: 5. From germline, CDR1 is MNHEY and CDR2 SMNVEV (reference sequence). The CDR3 sequence is 14 residues long. The CDR3 coding sequence is TGTGCCAGCAACATAGCGGGGAACTACAATGAGCAGTTCTTC. This codes for CASNIAGNYNEQFF.

The V gene is TRBV6-5, the J gene TRBJ2-7; D might be TRBD1 (6 bases). The germline V gene encodes CDR1 MNHEY and CDR2 SVGAGI. The CDR3 has 14 amino acids. Trimming left V 4 bases short and J 0 bases short, with 10 bases between. CDR3 residues: CASSSRTASYEQYF. As DNA, the CDR3 is TGTGCCAGCAGTTCACGGACAGCCTCCTACGAGCAGTACTTC.

The chain joins TRBV30 to TRBJ1-4; 7 bases match TRBD1. The CDR3 has 14 amino acids. CDR1 is GTSNPN and CDR2 is SVGIG in the germline V gene (reference sequence). The V gene end was trimmed by 3 bases and the J gene end by 8 bases; junction bases not matched to a gene: 9. The CDR3 nucleotides read TGTGCCTGGAGGAGACAGGGAAGGGGAGAAAAACTGTTTTTT. It encodes CAWRRQGRGEKLFF.

The chain links TRBV27 to TRBJ2-7; perhaps TRBD1 as D (5 bases). This CDR3 is built from 15 residues. Per germline, CDR1 MNHEY and CDR2 SMNVEV (reference sequence). Trimming took 3 bases from V and 0 from J, leaving 12 bases between them. The CDR3 bases are TGTGCCAGCAGTTTTCTAACAGGCTACTCCTACGAGCAGTACTTC. This translates into CASSFLTGYSYEQYF.

This clone has just one count. V and J are TRBV7-8 and TRBJ2-1; the match to TRBD1 covers 9 bases. V shed 5 bases, J shed 4 bases, and the junction held 9 bases outside the gene matches. The CDR3 has 16 amino acids. CDR1 is SGHVS, CDR2 FQNEAQ, per germline. The CDR3, as DNA: TGTGCCAGCAGCCCACAGGGGGCCCAAGAATACAATGAGCAGTTCTTC. It yields the protein CASSPQGAQEYNEQFF.

In its sample, this clone was seen once. The CDR3 DNA reads as TGTGCCAGCAGTATCCCGGGAACTTTCAATGAGCAGTTCTTC. Its translation: CASSIPGTFNEQFF. This chain joins TRBV28 and TRBJ2-1; D may be TRBD2 (5 bases). The length of the CDR3 is 14 residues. The ends were cut back, 5 bases at V and 6 bases at J, with 14 bases in the middle. Germline V gene data show CDR1 as MDHEN and CDR2 as SYDVKM.

The V gene is TRBV9, the J gene TRBJ1-5; no reliable D call. The length of the CDR3 is 15 residues. CDR1 is SGDLS and CDR2 is YYNGEE in the germline V gene. Trimming removed 4 bases from V and 11 bases from J, with 22 bases in between. The CDR3 DNA reads TGTGCCAGCAGCCCCGGTCCCGAGGGTGCCATTTCCCAGCATTTT. Translated, it gives CASSPGPEGAISQHF.

CDR3 sequence reads: CASSPMGQGGRETQYF. For the CDR3, the DNA is TGTGCCAGCAGCCCAATGGGACAGGGGGGGAGAGAGACCCAGTACTTC. This sequence joins TRBV7-9 and TRBJ2-5; TRBD1 matches 11 bases. CDR3 size: 16 residues. Germline lookup yields CDR1 SEHNR and CDR2 FQNEAQ (reference sequence). Losses at the gene ends were 5 bases for V and 4 bases for J; bases not matched to a gene: 9.

Written as DNA, the CDR3 is TGTGCCAGCACCCCCCCCGGACAGGATGAGCAGTACTTC. As protein: CASTPPGQDEQYF. This rearrangement joins TRBV6-5 to TRBJ2-7; TRBD1 matches at 7 bases. Germline V gene lookup returns CDR1 MNHEY and CDR2 SVGAGI. With 7 bases clipped from V and 7 bases from J, the junction kept 10 bases outside the gene matches. This CDR3 spans 13 amino acids.